This T cell receptor beta chain was captured by sequencing in a study of T cell responses to AZD1222 COVID-19 vaccine. The CDR3 contains 15 residues. Germline V lookup: CDR1 KGHSH, CDR2 LQKENI. V shed 4 bases and J shed 7 bases, with 14 bases lying between them. The table came from immunoSEQ multiplex PCR; TCRdb's copy has only in-frame clones and leaves some out. This table has roughly 100,000 clones, approximately 90% appearing once. The sample consisted of peripheral blood, taken on day 0 of AZD1222 vaccination. The V call is TRBV18, the J call TRBJ1-6; perhaps TRBD1 as D (5 bases). The clonotype comes from an adult in good health. The CDR3 sequence is CASSLWGRSNSPLHF. The CDR3, as DNA: TGTGCCAGCTCACTCTGGGGCAGGAGCAATTCACCCCTCCACTTT.